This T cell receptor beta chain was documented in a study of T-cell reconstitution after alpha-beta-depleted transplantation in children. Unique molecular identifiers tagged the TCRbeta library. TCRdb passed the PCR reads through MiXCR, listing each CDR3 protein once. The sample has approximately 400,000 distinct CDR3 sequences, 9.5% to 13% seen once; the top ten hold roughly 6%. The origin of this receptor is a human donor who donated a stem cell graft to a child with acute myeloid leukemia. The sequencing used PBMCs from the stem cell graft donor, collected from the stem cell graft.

CDR3 sequence: CASRGRVSAGELFF. CDR3 in DNA: TGTGCCTCCAGGGGCAGGGTATCTGCCGGGGAGCTGTTTTTT. J is TRBJ2-2 and V is TRBV7-9, with D possibly matching TRBD1 (6 bases). V lost 11 bases, J lost 6 bases, and 19 bases lay in between. Germline CDR1 is SEHNR and CDR2 is FQNEAQ (reference sequence). CDR3 length: 14 amino acids.